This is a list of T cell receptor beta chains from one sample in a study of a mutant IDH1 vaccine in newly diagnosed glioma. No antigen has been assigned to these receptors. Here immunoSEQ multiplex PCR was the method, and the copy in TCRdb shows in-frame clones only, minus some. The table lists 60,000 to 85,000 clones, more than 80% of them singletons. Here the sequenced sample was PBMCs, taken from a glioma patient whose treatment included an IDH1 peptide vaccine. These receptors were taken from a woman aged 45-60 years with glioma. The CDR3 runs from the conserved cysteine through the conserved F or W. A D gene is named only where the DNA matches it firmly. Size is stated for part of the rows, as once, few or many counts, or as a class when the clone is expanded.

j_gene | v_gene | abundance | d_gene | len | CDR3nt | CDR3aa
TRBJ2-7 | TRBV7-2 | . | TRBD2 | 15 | TGTGCCAGCAGCTTAGCTAGCGGGTATCAGTACGAGCAGTACTTC | CASSLASGYQYEQYF
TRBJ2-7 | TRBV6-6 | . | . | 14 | TGTGCCAGCAGTTACGGCGGCGGAGCCTACGAGCAGTACTTC | CASSYGGGAYEQYF
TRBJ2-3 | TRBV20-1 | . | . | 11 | TGCAGTGCTAGACTAGCCCTGACCCGATATTTT | CSARLALTRYF
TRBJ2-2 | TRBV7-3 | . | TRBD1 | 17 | TGTGCCAGCAGCTATGGAGGGACAGGGAGGGGTCACGGGGAGCTGTTTTTT | CASSYGGTGRGHGELFF
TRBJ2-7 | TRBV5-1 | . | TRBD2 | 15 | TGCGCCAGCAGCTTGGTAGCGGGGAACGCCTACGAGCAGTACTTC | CASSLVAGNAYEQYF
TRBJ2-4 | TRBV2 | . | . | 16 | TGTGCCAGCAGCTCGGCCGGGTTCCTAGCCAAAAACATTCAGTACTTC | CASSSAGFLAKNIQYF
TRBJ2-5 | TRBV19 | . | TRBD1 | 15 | TGTGCCAGTTCCTGGGGACAGGGGGTCACAGAGACCCAGTACTTC | CASSWGQGVTETQYF
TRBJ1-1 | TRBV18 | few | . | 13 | TGTGCCAGCTCAGGTCAGCCGAACACTGAAGCTTTCTTT | CASSGQPNTEAFF
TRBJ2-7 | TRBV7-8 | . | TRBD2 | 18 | TGTGCCAGCACCCCCCGGGGTTATAGCGGGCCTAGCTCCTACGAGCAGTACTTC | CASTPRGYSGPSSYEQYF
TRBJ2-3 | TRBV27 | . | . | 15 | TGTGCCAGCAGTCCCATGCGGGGTAGCACAGATACGCAGTATTTT | CASSPMRGSTDTQYF
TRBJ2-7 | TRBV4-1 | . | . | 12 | TGCGCCAGCAGCCCTCTGGCTGGTGAGCAGTACTTC | CASSPLAGEQYF
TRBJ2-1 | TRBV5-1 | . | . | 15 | TGCGCCAGCAGCTTGGATCTAGGGTCCTACAATGAGCAGTTCTTC | CASSLDLGSYNEQFF
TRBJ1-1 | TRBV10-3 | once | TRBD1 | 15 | TGTGCCATCAGTGAGCGACAGGGAGCGGTCGCTGAAGCTTTCTTT | CAISERQGAVAEAFF
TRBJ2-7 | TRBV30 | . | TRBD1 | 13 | TGTGCCTGGAGGCCACAGGGGCGCTACGAGCAGTACTTC | CAWRPQGRYEQYF
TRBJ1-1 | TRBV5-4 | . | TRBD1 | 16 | TGTGCCAGCAGCTTAAGTCCCCAGGGGGCGTACACTGAAGCTTTCTTT | CASSLSPQGAYTEAFF
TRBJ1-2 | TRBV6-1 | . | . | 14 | TGTGCCAGCAGTGAAGACGGGCCAGACTATGGCTACACCTTC | CASSEDGPDYGYTF
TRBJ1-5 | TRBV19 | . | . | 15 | TGTGCCAGTAGTATAACAGGGCGGGGATATCAGCCCCAGCATTTT | CASSITGRGYQPQHF
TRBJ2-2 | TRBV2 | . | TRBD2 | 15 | TGTGCCGGCAAAGGGAGTAGCGGGAGCACCGGGGAGCTGTTTTTT | CAGKGSSGSTGELFF
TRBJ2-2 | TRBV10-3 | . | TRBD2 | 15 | TGTGCCATCAGTTCTAGCGGGACGGACACCGGGGAGCTGTTTTTT | CAISSSGTDTGELFF
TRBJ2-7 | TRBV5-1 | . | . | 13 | TGCGCCAGCAGTGTGGACGGCAGCTACGAGCAGTACTTC | CASSVDGSYEQYF
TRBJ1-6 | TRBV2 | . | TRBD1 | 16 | TGTGCCAGCAAGATACAGGGGTCGACAACCTCTTCACCCCTCCACTTT | CASKIQGSTTSSPLHF
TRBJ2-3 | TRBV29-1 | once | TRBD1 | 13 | TGCAGCGTGGGGGACAGGAGCACAGATACGCAGTATTTT | CSVGDRSTDTQYF
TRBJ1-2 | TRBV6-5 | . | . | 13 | TGTGCCAGCAGTTACGAGGGATCTGATGGCTACACCTTC | CASSYEGSDGYTF
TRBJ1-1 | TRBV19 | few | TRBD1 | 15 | TGTGCCAGTAGTCTCCGGGACAGGATAGAGACTGAAGCTTTCTTT | CASSLRDRIETEAFF
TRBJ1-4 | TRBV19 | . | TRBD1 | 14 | TGTGCCAGTAGCCCAGGGGGCGCAGGTGAAAAACTGTTTTTT | CASSPGGAGEKLFF
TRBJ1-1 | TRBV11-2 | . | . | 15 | TGTGCCAGCAGCTTCTTGGACAAATTGAACACTGAAGCTTTCTTT | CASSFLDKLNTEAFF
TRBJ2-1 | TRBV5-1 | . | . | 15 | TGCGCCAGCAGCTTGGGGGGCGGGACCGACAATGAGCAGTTCTTC | CASSLGGGTDNEQFF
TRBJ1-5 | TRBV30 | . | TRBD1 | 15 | TGTGCCTGGAGTCGTAAGGACAGGGACCGGCAGCCCCAGCATTTT | CAWSRKDRDRQPQHF
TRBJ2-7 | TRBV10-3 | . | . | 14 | TGTGCCATCACCCGGGACGACTCATCCTACGAGCAGTACTTC | CAITRDDSSYEQYF
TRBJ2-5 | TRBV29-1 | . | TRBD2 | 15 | TGCAGCGTTGAAGGGGGAGGGGCAGCCAAATGGGTCCAGTACTTC | CSVEGGGAAKWVQYF
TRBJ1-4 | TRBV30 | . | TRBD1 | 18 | TGTGCCTGGAGTAAGATATGGTCAGGGGGCGACACTAATGAAAAACTGTTTTTT | CAWSKIWSGGDTNEKLFF
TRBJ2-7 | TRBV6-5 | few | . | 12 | TGTGCCAGCAGAGGCACGAACAACGAGCAGTACTTC | CASRGTNNEQYF
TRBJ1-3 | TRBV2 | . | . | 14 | TGTGCCAGCAGACACGACAACTCTGGAAACACCATATATTTT | CASRHDNSGNTIYF
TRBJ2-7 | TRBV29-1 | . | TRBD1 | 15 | TGCAGCGTTGAGGACTGGGGACAGGGGACCTACGAGCAGTACTTC | CSVEDWGQGTYEQYF
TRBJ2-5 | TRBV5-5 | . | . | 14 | TGTGCCAGCAGCTGGCAAACGTACCAAGAGACCCAGTACTTC | CASSWQTYQETQYF
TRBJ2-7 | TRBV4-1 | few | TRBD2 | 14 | TGCGCCAGCAGCCACGGGCGGGAGAGAGACGAGCAGTACTTC | CASSHGRERDEQYF
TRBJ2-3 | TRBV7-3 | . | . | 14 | TGTGCCAGCAGCTTGGGCCATCACACAGATACGCAGTATTTT | CASSLGHHTDTQYF
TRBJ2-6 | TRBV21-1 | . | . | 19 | TGTGCCAGCAGCACGCCACCGGGGGTCGGTTGCTCTGGGGCCAACGTCCTGACTTTC | CASSTPPGVGCSGANVLTF
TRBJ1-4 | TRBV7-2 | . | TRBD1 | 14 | TGTGCCAGCAGCTGGAGACAGGGCAACGAAAAACTGTTTTTT | CASSWRQGNEKLFF
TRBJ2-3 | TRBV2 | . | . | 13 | TGTGCCAGCAGTCCCCTACAGGCAGATACGCAGTATTTT | CASSPLQADTQYF
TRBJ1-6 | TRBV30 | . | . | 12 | TGTGCCTGGAGTCCCCTTGATTCACCCCTCCACTTT | CAWSPLDSPLHF
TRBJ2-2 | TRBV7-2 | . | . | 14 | TGTGCCAGCAGCCGCCGGGTTCGGACCGGGGAGCTGTTTTTT | CASSRRVRTGELFF
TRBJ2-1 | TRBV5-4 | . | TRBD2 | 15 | TGTGCCAGCAGCTTGGTTACTAGCGGGGGCAATGAGCAGTTCTTC | CASSLVTSGGNEQFF
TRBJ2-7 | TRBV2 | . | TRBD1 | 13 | TGTGCCAGCGGACAGGGTCCTTCCTACGAGCAGTACTTC | CASGQGPSYEQYF
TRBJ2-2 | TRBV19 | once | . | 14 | TGTGCCTCGAGGGGGGCCCCGAACACCGGGGAGCTGTTTTTT | CASRGAPNTGELFF
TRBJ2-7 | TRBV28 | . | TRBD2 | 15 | TGTGCCAGCAGGGGGGGGACTAGCGGGATACTCGAGCAGTACTTC | CASRGGTSGILEQYF
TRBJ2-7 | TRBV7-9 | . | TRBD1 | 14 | TGTGCCAGCAGCCCCCGGGACAGCTCCTACGAGCAGTACTTC | CASSPRDSSYEQYF
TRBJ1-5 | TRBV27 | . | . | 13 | TGTGCCAGCAGTTTCAGGGAAGGCCAGCCCCAGCATTTT | CASSFREGQPQHF
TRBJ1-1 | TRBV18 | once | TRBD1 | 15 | TGTGCCAGCTCAGAAGGGACAGGGGGCTTCACTGAAGCTTTCTTT | CASSEGTGGFTEAFF
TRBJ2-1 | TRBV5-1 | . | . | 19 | TGCGCCAGCAGCAAACCTTCCCTCGGAGACGGGAGCTCCTACAATGAGCAGTTCTTC | CASSKPSLGDGSSYNEQFF
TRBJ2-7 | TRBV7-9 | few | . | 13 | TGTGCCAGCAGCTTCCCAGGGACCTACGAGCAGTACTTC | CASSFPGTYEQYF
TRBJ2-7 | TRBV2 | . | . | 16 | TGTGCCAGCAGTGATGTACTTAGGGGAACCGGCGACGAGCAGTACTTC | CASSDVLRGTGDEQYF
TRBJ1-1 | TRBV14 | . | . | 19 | TGTGCCAGCAGCCAAGAAGTAGGCTGGAGTTTGGGGAGAGGCACTGAAGCTTTCTTT | CASSQEVGWSLGRGTEAFF
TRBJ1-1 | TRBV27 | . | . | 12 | TGTGCCAGCAGGTTACACGGACACGAAGCTTTCTTT | CASRLHGHEAFF
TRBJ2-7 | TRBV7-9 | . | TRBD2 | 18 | TGTGCCAGCAGCTTAGTTTGGGGACTAGCGGGAGGGGGCTACGAGCAGTACTTC | CASSLVWGLAGGGYEQYF
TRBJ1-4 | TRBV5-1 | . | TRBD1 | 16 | TGCGCCAGCAGCGCCAAACAGGGGGTAGGAGATGAAAAACTGTTTTTT | CASSAKQGVGDEKLFF